This T cell receptor beta chain was captured by sequencing in a study of CD8 T cells in Susac syndrome. Study results and limitations: The authors acknowledged that the study's TCR sequencing and HLA analysis involved relatively few individuals.

As to this clonotype: The target antigen is unknown.

TCR beta sequencing was performed on blood CD8+ and CD4+ T cells. The multiple sclerosis controls were treatment-naive patients affected by stable or active relapsing-remitting disease. Both CD4+ and CD8+ T cells were negatively isolated, and TEMRA cells underwent FACS enrichment. V lost 5 bases and J 0 bases, leaving 8 bases between the germline ends. The CDR3 has 14 residues. Germline V gene sequence: CDR1 SGHVS, CDR2 FQNEAQ. RNA was extracted with the RNeasy kit, and a quantity of roughly 0.45 to 1 ug was reverse transcribed using random hexamers. TCRdb called the immunoSEQ multiplex PCR reads again in MiXCR, with one record for every CDR3 protein. The sample records 400,000 or so distinct CDR3 sequences, more than 70% being singletons.

The sample was CD8+ T cells from PBMCs. The TCR comes from a human donor with multiple sclerosis. The rearrangement joins TRBV7-8 to TRBJ1-5; D is ambiguous. The CDR3 reads CASSGQYSNQPQHF. The CDR3, as DNA: TGTGCCAGCAGCGGGCAGTATAGCAATCAGCCCCAGCATTTT.